A single sample is the source of the 16 T cell receptor beta chains below, sequenced in a study of control samples from healthy donors and cancer patients. Clones were read by immunoSEQ multiplex PCR, and TCRdb kept only the in-frame ones, dropping some. Here the sample spans over 150,000 clones, nearly 90% being singletons. Sequencing input: blood. The receptors originated from a woman between 45 and 60 years old in good health.

J is TRBJ2-7 and V is TRBV29-1, with unresolved D. The CDR3 extends over 13 amino acids. V lost 3 bases and J lost 5, with 14 bases in between. Germline lookup yields CDR1 SQVTM and CDR2 ANQGSEA. The CDR3 region is CSVDEGPSNEQYF. The DNA of the CDR3 is TGCAGCGTTGACGAAGGACCTTCGAACGAGCAGTACTTC.

The chain is built from TRBV27 and TRBJ1-5; D is unresolved. The CDR3 runs to 16 residues. The V end lost 5 bases, the J end lost 6 bases, and 20 bases lay between the germline ends. CDR1 and CDR2 from the germline V gene are MNHEY and SMNVEV (reference sequence). The CDR3 nucleotides read TGTGCCAGCAGTCTGCAGGCTTCAATAGGCCGTCAGCCCCAGCATTTT. Translation gives CASSLQASIGRQPQHF.

The chain links TRBV4-2 to TRBJ2-1; TRBD1 is a possible D gene (6 bases). V was pared by 0 bases and J by 2 bases, with 11 bases between. Germline lookup yields CDR1 LGHNA and CDR2 YNFKEQ. This CDR3 has 16 residues. The CDR3 sequence: CASSQDRGGAYNEQFF. CDR3 bases: TGTGCCAGCAGCCAAGATCGAGGGGGAGCCTACAATGAGCAGTTCTTC.

This rearrangement joins TRBV28 to TRBJ1-4; D gene uncertain. CDR1 and CDR2 (germline): MDHEN, SYDVKM. V was cut by 6 bases and J by 0 bases, with 11 bases left in between. The CDR3 totals 15 residues. The CDR3 sequence: CASRPSGSTNEKLFF. For the CDR3, the DNA is TGTGCCAGCAGACCCTCGGGTTCAACTAATGAAAAACTGTTTTTT.

The chain couples TRBV28 to TRBJ1-1, with D perhaps TRBD1 (6 bases). V lost 8 bases to trimming and J lost 4 bases, with 17 bases between them. The germline V gene encodes CDR1 MDHEN and CDR2 SYDVKM. CDR3 length: 14 amino acids. CDR3 bases: TGTGCCAGCTGTACAGGGATGTGGGCCACTGAAGCTTTCTTT. Residues: CASCTGMWATEAFF.

The chain uses TRBV7-8 and TRBJ2-7, with D possibly being TRBD1 (6 bases). V lost 0 bases and J lost 5, with 14 bases in between. This CDR3 spans 15 amino acids. Germline V gives CDR1 SGHVS, CDR2 FQNEAQ. In nucleotides, the CDR3 is TGTGCCAGCAGCTTAGCGGTGGGGGCTACTAACGAGCAGTACTTC. This gives the protein CASSLAVGATNEQYF. Complete variable domain (other parts from reference TRBV7-8 and TRBJ2-7): GAGVSQSPRYKVAKRGQDVALRCDPISGHVSLFWYQQALGQGPEFLTYFQNEAQLDKSGLPSDRFFAERPEGSVSTLKIQRTQQEDSAVYLCASSLAVGATNEQYFGPGTRLTVT.

The V gene is TRBV5-5, the J gene TRBJ1-2, with D maybe TRBD1 (6 bases). The germline CDR1 and CDR2 sequences are SGHKS and YYEKEE (reference sequence). The germline V and J ends were trimmed by 0 bases and 7 bases, with 10 bases remaining between them. This CDR3 is built from 13 residues. The CDR3 loop reads CASSLEQGRGYTF. The CDR3, as DNA: TGTGCCAGCAGCTTGGAACAGGGTCGTGGCTACACCTTC.

Only one count was recorded for this clone. The V and J genes are TRBV19 and TRBJ2-5; 9 positions agree with TRBD1. V lost 5 bases and J lost 2; bases outside the gene matches: 3. Germline-derived CDR1 and CDR2 are LNHDA and SQIVND (reference sequence). This CDR3 region has 14 residues. Here the CDR3 reads CASSFGTGQETQYF. CDR3 coding DNA: TGTGCCAGTAGTTTCGGGACAGGGCAAGAGACCCAGTACTTC.

The J gene is TRBJ2-3, the V gene TRBV7-9; no firm D call. V was shortened by 5 bases and J by 2 bases, with 17 bases between the two germline ends. Germline CDR1 reads SEHNR; CDR2 reads FQNEAQ (reference sequence). CDR3 length: 16 amino acids. CDR3 residues: CASSPSSSGPTDTQYF. CDR3 DNA: TGTGCCAGCAGCCCCAGTTCGTCCGGGCCCACAGATACGCAGTATTTT.

The rearrangement uses TRBV5-5 and TRBJ2-1; TRBD1 matches 9 bases. The CDR3 runs to 13 residues. V gave up 2 bases and J gave up 8 bases; unmatched junction bases: 2. Germline V gives CDR1 SGHKS, CDR2 YYEKEE (reference sequence). The CDR3 DNA is TGTGCCAGCAGCTTTAGGACAGGGGATGAGCAGTTCTTC. Its translation is CASSFRTGDEQFF.

The rearrangement links TRBV3-1 (or the pseudogene TRBV3-2) to TRBJ1-5; no clear D. The CDR3 totals 15 residues. V was clipped by 1 base and J by 1 base, with 8 bases between them. In germline, CDR1 is LGHDT, CDR2 YNNKEL (reference sequence). CDR3 sequence: CASSQGLDSNQPQHF. CDR3 nucleotide sequence: TGTGCCAGCAGCCAAGGACTTGACAGCAATCAGCCCCAGCATTTT.

The rearrangement uses TRBV7-8 and TRBJ2-1; possible D gene TRBD1, 6 bases. CDR3 length equals 16 residues. V lost 5 bases to trimming and J lost 7 bases, with 21 bases between them. Germline V gene sequence: CDR1 SGHVS, CDR2 FQNEAQ. The CDR3 sequence: CASSPLPGVFVNEQFF. The DNA for the CDR3 is TGTGCCAGCAGCCCCCTTCCAGGGGTCTTTGTTAATGAGCAGTTCTTC.

The gene calls are TRBV15 and TRBJ1-2; D call uncertain. The V gene lost 0 bases and the J gene lost 5 bases, with 10 bases spanning the gap. CDR1 is LNHNV and CDR2 is YYDKDF in the germline V gene (reference sequence). The CDR3 is made up of 14 amino acids. The DNA for the CDR3 is TGTGCCACCAGCAGAGATCTGGGGTTATATGGCTACACCTTC. This encodes CATSRDLGLYGYTF.

The chain links TRBV15 to TRBJ2-1; 9 bases align to TRBD2. The CDR3 covers 17 residues. Germline-derived CDR1 and CDR2 are LNHNV and YYDKDF (reference sequence). The ends lost 3 bases at V and 9 bases at J; junction bases unmatched: 15. The CDR3 nucleotides read TGTGCCACCAGCAGTGGGCAAAGCGGGGGGCGGGTCGGTGAGCAGTTCTTC. This translates into CATSSGQSGGRVGEQFF.

This clone is a singleton in its sample. V gene TRBV6-6 combines with J gene TRBJ1-1; D gene uncertain. The CDR3 is made up of 13 amino acids. V was pared by 0 bases and J by 3 bases, with 5 bases between. Germline V lookup: CDR1 MNHNY, CDR2 SVGAGI (reference sequence). CDR3 nucleotides: TGTGCCAGCAGTTACTCAGCGGACACTGAAGCTTTCTTT. This sequence encodes CASSYSADTEAFF.

The chain links TRBV9 to TRBJ1-4; D perhaps matches TRBD1 (6 bases). Germline V gene sequence: CDR1 SGDLS, CDR2 YYNGEE. Trimming left V 1 base short and J 8 bases short, with 15 bases between. This CDR3 spans 15 amino acids. The CDR3 nucleotides read TGTGCCAGCAGCGTATCTGGAGGGGGGGTCGAAAAACTGTTTTTT. Its translation: CASSVSGGGVEKLFF. Complete variable domain (other parts from reference TRBV9 and TRBJ1-4): DSGVTQTPKHLITATGQRVTLRCSPRSGDLSVYWYQQSLDQGLQFLIQYYNGEERAKGNILERFSAQQFPDLHSELNLSSLELGDSALYFCASSVSGGGVEKLFFGSGTQLSVL.